Included here is one TCR beta chain sequence, with context. This entry belongs to a study of T cells expressing NK-cell markers. Study details: Seven HCMV-seropositive donors and one seronegative donor made up the eight sequenced donors.

No DNA is given; TCRdb re-called the 5' RACE reads and lists each CDR3 protein once. The sample spans about 460,000 distinct CDR3 sequences; the ten largest clones claim roughly 1.4%. Germline V gives CDR1 KGHSH, CDR2 LQKENI. CDR3 length: 11 residues. The sequenced sample was blood T cells: a sorted CD56 or NKG2C T cell subset, CD4+ or CD8+ T cells, or bulk PBMC T cells (not recorded which). This receptor was obtained from a woman between 50 and 59 years old in good health. V usage is TRBV18 and J usage is TRBJ1-1; TCRdb's D gene call, TRBD1, goes unchecked for lack of DNA. The CDR3 loop is CASSPGGPAFF.